What follows are 20 T cell receptor beta chains derived from one specimen sequenced in a study of blood T cell repertoires in COVID-19. The data were produced by immunoSEQ multiplex PCR, yet TCRdb's version contains in-frame clones alone and is incomplete. This sample yields about 280,000 clones, of which approximately 88% are seen a single time; about 5.5% belongs to the top ten. Input material: PBMCs or T cells enriched from blood (not recorded which). The source is a woman aged 40 to 50 who had recovered from COVID-19.

The chain carries TRBV9 and TRBJ2-3; 9 bases are a match to TRBD2. CDR3 length: 16 residues. Germline CDR1 is SGDLS and CDR2 is YYNGEE. Losses at the gene ends were 0 bases for V and 4 bases for J; bases not matched to a gene: 6. CDR3 nucleotides: TGTGCCAGCAGCGTAGCGGCTAGCGGGGTAGCAGATACGCAGTATTTT. This translates into CASSVAASGVADTQYF.

The rearrangement links TRBV5-1 to TRBJ2-3; 10 bases fit TRBD1. The CDR3 has 15 amino acids. Trimming cost V 2 bases and J 6 bases; bases outside gene matches: 6. Germline V gene sequence: CDR1 SGHRS, CDR2 YFSETQ. The CDR3 DNA sequence: TGCGCCAGCAGCTTCGGGACAGGGGCGCCGGATACGCAGTATTTT. Amino acid sequence: CASSFGTGAPDTQYF.

V and J are TRBV28 and TRBJ2-6; the match to TRBD1 covers 9 bases. In germline, CDR1 is MDHEN, CDR2 SYDVKM. After removal of 6 bases from V and 0 bases from J, the junction contained 6 bases not matched to a gene. The length of the CDR3 is 17 residues. The DNA of the CDR3 is TGTGCCAGCAGGGGGGACAGGGAAGACTCTGGGGCCAACGTCCTGACTTTC. This encodes CASRGDREDSGANVLTF.

This chain connects TRBV15 to TRBJ1-1, with D possibly being TRBD1 (5 bases). The V gene lost 6 bases and the J gene lost 1 base, with 18 bases spanning the gap. CDR1 is LNHNV, CDR2 YYDKDF, per germline (reference sequence). The CDR3 sequence is 16 residues long. The CDR3: CATRWGGSPGNTEAFF. DNA for the CDR3: TGTGCCACCAGGTGGGGCGGATCCCCGGGGAACACTGAAGCTTTCTTT.

J is TRBJ2-7 and V is TRBV28; 7 positions agree with TRBD1. The CDR3 contains 15 residues. The V gene's germline CDR1 is MDHEN and CDR2 SYDVKM. The V segment lost 4 bases and the J segment 0 bases; nucleotides outside the gene matches: 6. The CDR3 is CASSSPDRASYEQYF. CDR3 DNA: TGTGCCAGCAGTTCACCTGACAGGGCCTCCTACGAGCAGTACTTC.

This chain links TRBV29-1 with TRBJ2-5; TRBD2 aligns across 8 bases. The ends lost 6 bases at V and 4 bases at J; junction bases unmatched: 7. This CDR3 is 13 amino acids long. Germline loops: CDR1 SQVTM, CDR2 ANQGSEA. The CDR3 nucleotides are TGCAGCGTCCCCGGCGGGGGGCTAGAGACCCAGTACTTC. Translated, it gives CSVPGGGLETQYF.

This clone was found once. The chain combines TRBV10-1 with TRBJ1-1; 9 positions match TRBD1. Germline trimming cut 8 bases from V and 7 bases from J; bases unmatched to any gene: 8. The germline CDR1 and CDR2 sequences are WNHNN and SYGVQD (reference sequence). The CDR3 is made up of 13 amino acids. CDR3 nucleotide sequence: TGCGCCAGCCACCGGGACAGGGAGATTGAAGCTTTCTTT. It is translated as CASHRDREIEAFF.

V gene TRBV2 combines with J gene TRBJ2-1, with D possibly being TRBD1 (7 bases). Per the germline V gene, CDR1 is SNHLY and CDR2 is FYNNEI. The V end was cut by 0 bases, the J end by 10 bases, with 19 bases between. The length of the CDR3 is 16 residues. The CDR3 region is CASSEAARGAVGEQFF. CDR3 nucleotide sequence: TGTGCCAGCAGTGAAGCAGCCAGGGGGGCCGTTGGAGAGCAGTTCTTC.

This clone was observed once. The J gene is TRBJ1-5, the V gene TRBV7-2; no clear D. Germline CDR1 reads SGHTA; CDR2 reads FQGNSA. V was clipped by 1 base and J by 2 bases, with 15 bases between them. The length of the CDR3 is 17 residues. The CDR3 bases are TGTGCCAGCAGCTTAGAGTTCCTACTGGGAGGCAATCAGCCCCAGCATTTT. It specifies CASSLEFLLGGNQPQHF. Full variable domain (remainder filled in from reference TRBV7-2 and TRBJ1-5): GAGVSQSPSNKVTEKGKDVELRCDPISGHTALYWYRQSLGQGLEFLIYFQGNSAPDKSGLPSDRFSAERTGGSVSTLTIQRTQQEDSAVYLCASSLEFLLGGNQPQHFGDGTRLSIL.

The V call is TRBV27, the J call TRBJ2-7; TRBD2 agrees at 11 bases. V lost 4 bases, J lost 4 bases, and 6 bases stayed unmatched. CDR1 MNHEY and CDR2 SMNVEV come from the germline V gene (reference sequence). This CDR3 spans 15 amino acids. CDR3 amino acids: CASSWLAGGPYEQYF. The CDR3 bases are TGTGCCAGCAGTTGGTTAGCGGGAGGGCCTTACGAGCAGTACTTC.

In this sample, this clone turned up a few times. V usage is TRBV2 and J usage is TRBJ2-7; 7 bases align to TRBD1. The germline gives CDR1 SNHLY, CDR2 FYNNEI. This CDR3 has 13 residues. J lost 5 bases, V lost 8 bases, and 9 bases had no gene match. For the CDR3, the DNA is TGTGCCAGCCAAGACAGGGATACCGACGAGCAGTACTTC. Encoded protein: CASQDRDTDEQYF.

This clone was seen just once. The chain joins TRBV24-1 to TRBJ2-1; 10 bases line up with TRBD2. The CDR3 is 15 residues long. Per the germline V gene, CDR1 is KGHDR and CDR2 is SFDVKD. Trimming took 11 bases from V and 4 from J; bases not matched to a gene: 10. CDR3 DNA: TGTGCCAGTCAAGGAACTAGCGGGAAATACAATGAGCAGTTCTTC. Residues: CASQGTSGKYNEQFF.

This chain joins TRBV19 and TRBJ2-5; TRBD2 agrees at 8 bases. From germline, CDR1 is LNHDA and CDR2 SQIVND (reference sequence). The CDR3 consists of 16 residues. V was clipped by 7 bases and J by 4 bases; unmatched bases: 14. The chain's CDR3 is CASTDKVREDIETQYF. The CDR3 DNA sequence: TGTGCCAGTACCGACAAGGTGCGGGAGGACATAGAGACCCAGTACTTC. Full variable domain (remainder filled in from reference TRBV19 and TRBJ2-5): DGGITQSPKYLFRKEGQNVTLSCEQNLNHDAMYWYRQDPGQGLRLIYYSQIVNDFQKGDIAEGYSVSREKKESFPLTVTSAQKNPTAFYLCASTDKVREDIETQYFGPGTRLLVL.

J is TRBJ2-7 and V is TRBV11-2; D gene unclear. Germline V gene sequence: CDR1 SGHAT, CDR2 FQNNGV. The CDR3 is 13 residues long. The ends were cut back, 5 bases at V and 3 bases at J, with 11 bases in the middle. The CDR3 nucleotides read TGTGCCAGCAGCCCTCGAGCTTTCTACGAGCAGTACTTC. It is translated as CASSPRAFYEQYF.

V usage is TRBV7-6 and J usage is TRBJ2-1; 9 positions match TRBD1. Germline V lookup: CDR1 SGHVS, CDR2 FNYEAQ. This CDR3 region has 16 residues. Germline trimming cut 5 bases from V and 9 bases from J; bases unmatched to any gene: 14. This CDR3 reads CASSQNNRGQGGEQFF. In nucleotides, the CDR3 is TGTGCCAGCAGCCAAAACAACAGGGGGCAGGGCGGTGAGCAGTTCTTC.

This clone was seen only a few times. V is TRBV5-6 and J is TRBJ1-2; D perhaps matches TRBD1 (5 bases). Germline CDR1 reads SGHDT; CDR2 reads YYEEEE. This CDR3 comprises 17 residues. V dropped 0 bases and J dropped 0 bases, with 15 bases sitting between them. CDR3 nucleotide sequence: TGTGCCAGCAGCTTGGTTGCGGGCGGGGGTGCTAACTATGGCTACACCTTC. Its translation: CASSLVAGGGANYGYTF.

The chain combines TRBV19 with TRBJ1-6; D may be TRBD1 (5 bases). V was cut by 6 bases and J by 7 bases, with 19 bases left in between. CDR1 is LNHDA, CDR2 SQIVND, per germline (reference sequence). The CDR3 sequence is 16 residues long. The CDR3: CASSPPGSRRNSPLHF. CDR3 coding DNA: TGTGCCAGTAGCCCTCCAGGGTCCCGACGCAATTCACCCCTCCACTTT. The variable domain in full, completed from reference TRBV19 and TRBJ1-6, reads DGGITQSPKYLFRKEGQNVTLSCEQNLNHDAMYWYRQDPGQGLRLIYYSQIVNDFQKGDIAEGYSVSREKKESFPLTVTSAQKNPTAFYLCASSPPGSRRNSPLHFGNGTRLTVT.

The gene calls are TRBV5-8 and TRBJ1-5; unclear D gene. CDR3 length: 15 amino acids. The V end lost 0 bases, the J end lost 1 base, and 8 bases lay between the germline ends. The germline gives CDR1 SGHTS, CDR2 YDEGEE. The CDR3 region is CASSLEQVSNQPQHF. Written as DNA, the CDR3 is TGTGCCAGCAGCTTGGAGCAGGTCAGCAATCAGCCCCAGCATTTT. Variable domain in full (rest from reference TRBV5-8 and TRBJ1-5): EAGVTQSPTHLIKTRGQQATLRCSPISGHTSVYWYQQALGLGLQFLLWYDEGEERNRGNFPPRFSGRQFPNYSSELNVNALELEDSALYLCASSLEQVSNQPQHFGDGTRLSIL.

The rearrangement joins TRBV4-2 to TRBJ1-2; D is uncertain. V was cut by 0 bases and J by 4 bases, with 15 bases left in between. The CDR3 has 16 amino acids. Germline CDR1 is LGHNA and CDR2 is YNFKEQ. The CDR3 nucleotides are TGTGCCAGCAGCCAAGATCGTCTGGACTTAACCTATGGCTACACCTTC. Translating it yields CASSQDRLDLTYGYTF.

The DNA for the CDR3 is TGTGCCAGCAGTTCCATAGCGGGATCTTACAATGAGCAGTTCTTC. Its protein product is CASSSIAGSYNEQFF. V is TRBV6-5 and J is TRBJ2-1; TRBD2 matches 8 bases. This CDR3 spans 15 amino acids. V dropped 4 bases and J dropped 4; count of bases not matched to a gene: 6. The germline CDR1 and CDR2 sequences are MNHEY and SVGAGI.